This T cell receptor (beta chain) was recorded in a study of T cell repertoires in MIS-A myocarditis. CDR1 LNHDA and CDR2 SQIVND come from the germline V gene (reference sequence). This CDR3 region has 10 residues. V lost 3 bases to trimming and J lost 6 bases, with 2 bases between them. Produced via immunoSEQ multiplex PCR; TCRdb's table is partial and in-frame only. The sample yields 10,000 to 13,000 clones, around 83% seen once. The rearrangement links TRBV19 to TRBJ1-2, with no clear D. Sequencing was done on a sample of right ventricle heart tissue obtained at autopsy. The clonotype originates from a man in his late teens or twenties with fulminant myocarditis from multisystem inflammatory syndrome in adults (MIS-A) after COVID-19. CDR3 bases: TGTGCCAGTAGTATGGATGGCTACACCTTC. Its translation is CASSMDGYTF.